This T cell receptor (beta chain) was obtained from a study of blood T cells in healthy people across ages. Findings and limits, study-wide: Because sorting was not performed, PBMCs prevented conclusive naive versus antigen-experienced comparison.

Isolation yielded PBMCs, at least 6.5 million per sample, in every case. The CDR3 is 13 amino acids. The germline gives CDR1 SGHTA, CDR2 FQGNSA. Between the trimmed V and J ends, which lost 3 bases and 5 bases, there was a span of 9 bases. Primers used in a second PCR of roughly 7 to 12 cycles were a sample-barcoded 5' primer and a J-beta primer mix. One entry per CDR3 protein, called by TCRdb with MiXCR from the 5' RACE reads. The sample contains 650,000 to 900,000 distinct CDR3 sequences, about 62% of which appear only once. This clonotype was seen only a few times. What it binds is not known. The TCR was taken from a man aged 25-45 years in good health. The chain has TRBV7-2 and TRBJ2-3, with D unclear. The sequencing sample was made of blood. CDR3 DNA: TGTGCCAGCAGCTTCCGGGTCGAAGATACGCAGTATTTT. Translated, it gives CASSFRVEDTQYF. Together with reference TRBV7-2 and TRBJ2-3, the CDR3 gives the full variable domain: GAGVSQSPSNKVTEKGKDVELRCDPISGHTALYWYRQSLGQGLEFLIYFQGNSAPDKSGLPSDRFSAERTGGSVSTLTIQRTQQEDSAVYLCASSFRVEDTQYFGPGTRLTVL.